These 25 T cell receptor beta chains originate from one sample sequenced in a study of shared clonotypes between healthy human individuals. Sequenced by immunoSEQ multiplex PCR; TCRdb stores in-frame clones only, minus some. Of approximately 2.4 million clones listed, about 94% were seen once; the top ten hold approximately 0.13%. The source material was naive CD4+ T cells sorted from blood. As for subset: CD45RA+ positively selected. These receptors were obtained from a man aged 18 to 29 in good health.

J is TRBJ2-3 and V is TRBV28; TRBD2 aligns across 10 bases. This CDR3 spans 14 amino acids. V gave up 5 bases and J gave up 3 bases; unmatched junction bases: 2. Germline loops: CDR1 MDHEN, CDR2 SYDVKM. The CDR3 nucleotides read TGTGCCAGCAGTATAGCGGGGGGTACAGATACGCAGTATTTT. Its translation: CASSIAGGTDTQYF. Together with reference TRBV28 and TRBJ2-3, the CDR3 gives the full variable domain: DVKVTQSSRYLVKRTGEKVFLECVQDMDHENMFWYRQDPGLGLRLIYFSYDVKMKEKGDIPEGYSVSREKKERFSLILESASTNQTSMYLCASSIAGGTDTQYFGPGTRLTVL.

This chain joins TRBV5-4 and TRBJ2-2, with D perhaps being TRBD1 or TRBD2 (6 bases each). V lost 3 bases to trimming and J lost 4 bases, with 16 bases between them. The CDR3 runs to 16 residues. The germline gives CDR1 SGHNT, CDR2 YYREEE (reference sequence). In DNA form, the CDR3 reads TGTGCCAGCAGCTCCGTCGTGGGGGGCAGCACCGGGGAGCTGTTTTTT. Its protein product is CASSSVVGGSTGELFF. The entire variable domain, with the rest obtained from reference TRBV5-4 and TRBJ2-2, is as follows: ETGVTQSPTHLIKTRGQQVTLRCSSQSGHNTVSWYQQALGQGPQFIFQYYREEENGRGNFPPRFSGLQFPNYSSELNVNALELDDSALYLCASSSVVGGSTGELFFGEGSRLTVL.

The chain is built from TRBV27 and TRBJ2-3; a possible D gene is TRBD1 (6 bases). The V gene lost 2 bases and the J gene lost 3 bases, with 12 bases spanning the gap. Germline assignment: CDR1 MNHEY and CDR2 SMNVEV (reference sequence). The CDR3 covers 15 residues. Here the CDR3 DNA reads TGTGCCAGCAGTTTAGAGGGGACAAGGACAGATACGCAGTATTTT. Amino acid sequence: CASSLEGTRTDTQYF.

The V and J genes are TRBV19 and TRBJ2-3; D remains unclear. This CDR3 spans 15 amino acids. V dropped 6 bases and J dropped 0 bases, with 13 bases sitting between them. Germline-derived CDR1 and CDR2 are LNHDA and SQIVND (reference sequence). Here the CDR3 DNA reads TGTGCCAGTAGCCCGACTGTTTCTAGCACAGATACGCAGTATTTT. Its translation is CASSPTVSSTDTQYF.

CDR3: CASSFGTRGSYGYTF. CDR3 DNA sequence: TGCGCCAGCAGCTTCGGGACCCGGGGGAGCTATGGCTACACCTTC. V and J are TRBV5-1 and TRBJ1-2; tentative D call: TRBD1 (5 bases). In germline, CDR1 is SGHRS, CDR2 YFSETQ. The CDR3 is 15 residues long. The V gene lost 2 bases and the J gene lost 4 bases, with 15 bases spanning the gap. Using reference TRBV5-1 and TRBJ1-2 for the parts outside the CDR3, the full variable domain is KAGVTQTPRYLIKTRGQQVTLSCSPISGHRSVSWYQQTPGQGLQFLFEYFSETQRNKGNFPGRFSGRQFSNSRSEMNVSTLELGDSALYLCASSFGTRGSYGYTFGSGTRLTVV.

The J gene is TRBJ1-1, the V gene TRBV6-1; D remains unclear. The germline CDR1 and CDR2 sequences are MNHNS and SASEGT. This CDR3 is 14 amino acids long. V dropped 6 bases and J dropped 4 bases, with 15 bases sitting between them. The CDR3 protein is CASRITTGSTEAFF. The CDR3 bases are TGTGCCAGCAGAATCACGACGGGAAGCACTGAAGCTTTCTTT.

Concerning this clone itself: The same CDR3 also results from other DNA sequences found in this sample. The chain is built from TRBV7-2 and TRBJ2-1; tentatively, D is TRBD2 (6 bases). The V gene lost 2 bases and the J gene lost 2 bases, with 10 bases spanning the gap. This CDR3 contains 15 residues. The germline CDR1 and CDR2 sequences are SGHTA and FQGNSA. As DNA, the CDR3 is TGTGCCAGCAGCTTATCGGGCGGGACCTACAATGAGCAGTTCTTC. This gives the protein CASSLSGGTYNEQFF. Full variable domain (remainder filled in from reference TRBV7-2 and TRBJ2-1): GAGVSQSPSNKVTEKGKDVELRCDPISGHTALYWYRQSLGQGLEFLIYFQGNSAPDKSGLPSDRFSAERTGGSVSTLTIQRTQQEDSAVYLCASSLSGGTYNEQFFGPGTRLTVL.

This chain connects TRBV11-2 to TRBJ2-3; D call uncertain. V was clipped by 5 bases and J by 3 bases, with 15 bases between them. The CDR3 covers 15 residues. Germline V CDR1 and CDR2: SGHAT, FQNNGV. The CDR3 DNA reads TGTGCCAGCAGCCCTTCGGACCCTACTACAGATACGCAGTATTTT. It is translated as CASSPSDPTTDTQYF.

V usage is TRBV6-6 and J usage is TRBJ1-5; D gene unclear. Looked up from germline, CDR1 is MNHNY and CDR2 is SVGAGI (reference sequence). CDR3 length: 13 amino acids. The V and J ends lost 2 bases and 6 bases respectively, with 8 bases between them. The CDR3 is CASSYREGQPQHF. CDR3 nucleotide sequence: TGTGCCAGCAGTTACAGGGAGGGTCAGCCCCAGCATTTT.

This chain uses TRBV14 with TRBJ1-2; no clear D. Between the trimmed V and J ends, which lost 2 bases and 2 bases, there was a span of 12 bases. CDR1 is SGHDN, CDR2 FVKESK, per germline. There are 15 residues in the CDR3. This CDR3 reads CASSQHPAANYGYTF. CDR3 DNA sequence: TGTGCCAGCAGCCAACATCCGGCCGCGAACTATGGCTACACCTTC.

The rearrangement uses TRBV5-4 and TRBJ1-6, with D unclear. The CDR3 consists of 15 residues. Trimming left V 4 bases short and J 8 bases short, with 16 bases between. CDR1 is SGHNT, CDR2 YYREEE, per germline (reference sequence). The CDR3 DNA follows: TGTGCCAGCAGCCTACTGGAGCGGGCGGATTCACCCCTCCACTTT. It specifies CASSLLERADSPLHF.

The V and J genes are TRBV18 and TRBJ2-2, with D unresolved. The germline CDR1 and CDR2 sequences are KGHSH and LQKENI. The CDR3 totals 15 residues. Trimming cost V 3 bases and J 7 bases, with 15 bases left between them. The CDR3 nucleotides read TGTGCCAGCTCACCCCCCCGACGCGGAGACGGGGAGCTGTTTTTT. Its translation is CASSPPRRGDGELFF.

This clone was counted a single time. This sample includes further DNA sequences coding for the same CDR3. CDR3 bases: TGCGCCAGCAGCTTGGAGGGGGGTAGCGGCTACACCTTC. Translation: CASSLEGGSGYTF. The rearrangement links TRBV5-1 to TRBJ1-2; tentatively, D is TRBD1 (6 bases). The CDR3 consists of 13 residues. The V end lost 0 bases, the J end lost 8 bases, and 11 bases lay between the germline ends. CDR1 SGHRS and CDR2 YFSETQ come from the germline V gene.

The chain joins TRBV2 to TRBJ2-2; possible D gene TRBD1, 6 bases. Germline lookup yields CDR1 SNHLY and CDR2 FYNNEI. V was cut by 6 bases and J by 3 bases, with 11 bases left in between. The CDR3 is 14 amino acids. The CDR3 bases are TGTGCCAGCAGGGGTCAGGGGTACACCGGGGAGCTGTTTTTT. Translating it yields CASRGQGYTGELFF.

The rearrangement links TRBV7-9 to TRBJ1-3; D ambiguous. Germline V gives CDR1 SEHNR, CDR2 FQNEAQ (reference sequence). The CDR3 runs 16 residues. V lost 1 base and J lost 0, with 10 bases in between. In nucleotides, the CDR3 is TGTGCCAGCAGCTTAGGTTGGCACACCTCTGGAAACACCATATATTTT. It yields the protein CASSLGWHTSGNTIYF.

With respect to this clone: The same CDR3 can be traced to other DNA sequences in this sample. V and J are TRBV30 and TRBJ2-7, with a weak D call TRBD1 (5 bases). Germline assignment: CDR1 GTSNPN and CDR2 SVGIG (reference sequence). The length of the CDR3 is 12 residues. The V end was cut by 5 bases, the J end by 2 bases, with 10 bases between. In nucleotides, the CDR3 is TGTGCCTGGGCAGACAGTCCCTACGAGCAGTACTTC. Its protein product is CAWADSPYEQYF.

This clone was picked up one time. The chain uses TRBV10-3 and TRBJ2-3; 7 nucleotides line up with TRBD2. The CDR3 is 15 amino acids. Germline V gene sequence: CDR1 ENHRY, CDR2 SYGVKD. J lost 2 bases, V lost 10 bases, and 12 bases had no gene match. CDR3 sequence: CATSGASGFTDTQYF. The CDR3 DNA reads TGTGCCACCAGCGGGGCTAGCGGATTCACAGATACGCAGTATTTT.

The chain joins TRBV7-2 to TRBJ2-7; the D is unclear. The V gene lost 4 bases and the J gene lost 2 bases, with 12 bases spanning the gap. CDR1 is SGHTA, CDR2 FQGNSA, per germline. There are 14 residues in the CDR3. CDR3 loop: CASSSLPRPYEQYF. The CDR3 coding sequence is TGTGCCAGCAGCTCCCTACCACGACCCTACGAGCAGTACTTC.

This chain links TRBV19 with TRBJ1-2; D unclear. Trimming removed 7 bases from V and 0 bases from J, with 15 bases in between. The CDR3 extends over 15 amino acids. CDR1 is LNHDA and CDR2 is SQIVND in the germline V gene (reference sequence). CDR3 sequence: CASTLDLGTNYGYTF. In nucleotides, the CDR3 is TGTGCCAGTACCCTAGATCTGGGAACTAACTATGGCTACACCTTC. The whole variable domain, remainder taken from reference TRBV19 and TRBJ1-2, is DGGITQSPKYLFRKEGQNVTLSCEQNLNHDAMYWYRQDPGQGLRLIYYSQIVNDFQKGDIAEGYSVSREKKESFPLTVTSAQKNPTAFYLCASTLDLGTNYGYTFGSGTRLTVV.

The rearrangement links TRBV19 to TRBJ1-6, with D perhaps matching TRBD1 (6 bases). The germline gives CDR1 LNHDA, CDR2 SQIVND (reference sequence). The V and J ends lost 4 bases and 2 bases respectively, with 15 bases between them. The CDR3 runs to 17 residues. This chain's CDR3 is CASSSDLRGTYNSPLHF. The CDR3 coding sequence is TGTGCCAGTAGTAGTGATCTCAGGGGTACCTATAATTCACCCCTCCACTTT.

This chain uses TRBV4-1 with TRBJ1-2; D is ambiguous. The germline gives CDR1 MGHRA, CDR2 YSYEKL. The germline V and J ends were trimmed by 5 bases and 1 base, with 11 bases remaining between them. The CDR3 is 14 amino acids. CDR3 loop: CASSGGQVNYGYTF. In DNA form, the CDR3 reads TGCGCCAGCAGCGGAGGCCAGGTTAACTATGGCTACACCTTC.

The V gene is TRBV7-9, the J gene TRBJ2-6; D is perhaps TRBD1 or TRBD2 (5 bases each). Trimming took 8 bases from V and 0 from J, leaving 8 bases between them. This CDR3 has 14 residues. Germline V lookup: CDR1 SEHNR, CDR2 FQNEAQ (reference sequence). The CDR3 sequence is CASPGSSGANVLTF. The CDR3 DNA sequence: TGTGCCAGCCCAGGGAGCTCTGGGGCCAACGTCCTGACTTTC. Drawing the rest from reference TRBV7-9 and TRBJ2-6, the complete variable domain is DTGVSQNPRHKITKRGQNVTFRCDPISEHNRLYWYRQTLGQGPEFLTYFQNEAQLEKSRLLSDRFSAERPKGSFSTLEIQRTEQGDSAMYLCASPGSSGANVLTFGAGSRLTVL.

The gene calls are TRBV10-3 and TRBJ2-1, with 9 bases aligning to TRBD2. Germline-derived CDR1 and CDR2 are ENHRY and SYGVKD. The CDR3 spans 13 residues. V lost 9 bases to trimming and J lost 5 bases; unmatched junction nucleotides: 5. This CDR3 reads CAIGSGGNNEQFF. CDR3 DNA: TGTGCCATTGGTAGCGGGGGTAACAATGAGCAGTTCTTC.

This chain connects TRBV6-6 to TRBJ1-3, with D uncertain. Germline V CDR1 and CDR2: MNHNY, SVGAGI (reference sequence). The V end was cut by 6 bases, the J end by 0 bases, with 9 bases between. The CDR3 loop spans 14 amino acids. This CDR3 reads CASRLHNSGNTIYF. The DNA of the CDR3 is TGTGCCAGCAGACTCCACAACTCTGGAAACACCATATATTTT.

This clone was detected once. CDR3 in amino acids: CATRAGGSYEQYF. The CDR3 DNA sequence: TGTGCCACCAGGGCAGGGGGGTCCTACGAGCAGTACTTC. The V and J genes are TRBV15 and TRBJ2-7; maybe TRBD1 (7 bases). This CDR3 is built from 13 residues. Per germline, CDR1 LNHNV and CDR2 YYDKDF (reference sequence). V was shortened by 6 bases and J by 1 base, with 10 bases between the two germline ends.